This is a list of T cell receptor beta chains from one sample in a study of T-cell reconstitution after alpha-beta-depleted transplantation in children. One entry per CDR3 protein, called by TCRdb with MiXCR from the PCR reads. The sample shows about 590,000 distinct CDR3 sequences, approximately 13% of them seen only once. Sequences were derived from PBMCs, mostly from graft donor cells, sampled 360 days after TCRalphabeta/CD19-depleted stem cell transplant. The receptor source for this set is a male patient aged 10-17 years who had a stem cell transplant for acute myeloid leukemia, so the T cells may come from the graft donor. Both conserved end residues are part of each CDR3. Fields, in order: J gene, D gene, clone size, V gene, CDR3 protein, CDR3 DNA. D genes are given only for firm matches. Size is stated for part of the rows, as once, few or many counts, or as a class when the clone is expanded.

TRBJ2-3,-,few,TRBV12-3/TRBV12-4,CASSALVRGIISDTQYF,TGTGCCAGCAGTGCTTTAGTGAGGGGAATAATCTCAGATACGCAGTATTTT
TRBJ2-3,-,-,TRBV5-1,CASSSHRDSTDTQYF,TGCGCCAGCAGCTCACACCGGGATAGCACAGATACGCAGTATTTT
TRBJ2-1,TRBD2,-,TRBV6-2/TRBV6-3,CASGYYSGLAGGYADEQFF,TGTGCCAGCGGATATTATTCGGGACTAGCGGGAGGGTACGCGGATGAGCAGTTCTTC
TRBJ1-5,TRBD1,-,TRBV12-5,CASASDRGSNQPQHF,TGTGCTAGTGCCTCGGACAGGGGGAGCAATCAGCCCCAGCATTTT
TRBJ2-1,-,-,TRBV12-3/TRBV12-4,CASSFNWGEQFF,TGTGCCAGCAGTTTTAATTGGGGTGAGCAGTTCTTC
TRBJ2-4,-,many,TRBV12-3/TRBV12-4,CASSLEASLTKNIQYF,TGTGCCAGCAGTTTAGAGGCCTCGCTGACCAAAAACATTCAGTACTTC
TRBJ2-5,TRBD2,few,TRBV4-3,CASSQVAGGWETQYF,TGCGCCAGCAGCCAAGTAGCGGGAGGGTGGGAGACCCAGTACTTC
TRBJ2-7,TRBD2,-,TRBV9,CASSPGLAGGPTYYEQYF,TGTGCCAGCAGCCCCGGACTAGCGGGAGGGCCCACCTACTACGAGCAGTACTTC
TRBJ2-1,TRBD2,-,TRBV5-1,CASSSRTSGSHNEQFF,TGCGCCAGCAGCTCCAGGACTAGCGGGAGCCACAATGAGCAGTTCTTC
TRBJ2-2,-,few,TRBV28,CASSFTGSTGELFF,TGTGCCAGCAGTTTTACAGGGTCGACCGGGGAGCTGTTTTTT
TRBJ2-7,TRBD1,many,TRBV13,CASSLVGQGSLLQYF,TGTGCCAGCAGCTTAGTGGGACAGGGCTCACTCCTGCAGTACTTC
TRBJ2-7,TRBD2,few,TRBV10-3,CAISSGLAGLSSYEQYF,TGTGCCATCAGTTCCGGACTAGCGGGTCTGAGCTCCTACGAGCAGTACTTC
TRBJ2-5,-,-,TRBV7-3,CASSAVPETQYF,TGTGCCAGCAGCGCCGTACCGGAGACCCAGTACTTC
TRBJ2-2,TRBD2,-,TRBV20-1,CSARDLVGSSGKNTGELFF,TGCAGTGCTAGAGATCTGGTGGGTTCGAGCGGGAAAAACACCGGGGAGCTGTTTTTT
TRBJ2-1,-,-,TRBV9,CASSVISSYNEQFF,TGTGCCAGCAGCGTAATTAGCTCTTACAATGAGCAGTTCTTC
TRBJ2-1,-,many,TRBV12-3/TRBV12-4,CASSLTEQFF,TGTGCCAGCAGTCTGACAGAGCAGTTCTTC
TRBJ2-1,-,-,TRBV6-2/TRBV6-3,CASSYLKVRDMGGTFYNEQFF,TGTGCCAGCAGTTACTTAAAGGTCCGGGACATGGGGGGGACTTTCTACAATGAGCAGTTCTTC
TRBJ2-2,-,-,TRBV28,CASNPPRGWTGELFF,TGTGCCAGCAATCCCCCGCGCGGGTGGACCGGGGAGCTGTTTTTT
TRBJ1-1,TRBD1,many,TRBV5-1,CASSTGTAQNTEAFF,TGCGCCAGCAGCACCGGGACAGCCCAGAACACTGAAGCTTTCTTT
TRBJ1-1,TRBD1,-,TRBV19,CASSIFAGTAMTTEAFF,TGTGCCAGTAGTATATTCGCCGGGACAGCCATGACCACTGAAGCTTTCTTT
TRBJ1-1,TRBD1,many,TRBV20-1,CSARDPRGRPLNTEAFF,TGCAGTGCTAGAGATCCAAGGGGGCGACCATTAAACACTGAAGCTTTCTTT
TRBJ2-7,TRBD1,few,TRBV6-1,CASSQFTGTGVVIEQYF,TGTGCCAGCAGTCAATTCACCGGGACAGGGGTAGTTATCGAGCAGTACTTC
TRBJ2-7,TRBD2,-,TRBV4-3,CASRLHLAAYEQYF,TGCGCCAGCAGGCTCCATCTAGCGGCGTACGAGCAGTACTTC
TRBJ2-7,TRBD1,few,TRBV7-7,CASSPGQGLREQYF,TGTGCTAGCAGCCCCGGACAGGGTCTGAGGGAGCAGTACTTC
TRBJ2-5,TRBD2,-,TRBV29-1,CSVAGLAGPQETQYF,TGCAGCGTTGCAGGACTAGCGGGACCTCAAGAGACCCAGTACTTC
TRBJ2-3,-,few,TRBV29-1,CSEARTTDTQYF,TGCAGCGAAGCTCGGACCACAGATACGCAGTATTTT
TRBJ2-2,-,-,TRBV15,CATSRDGSGELFF,TGTGCCACCAGCAGAGATGGAAGCGGGGAGCTGTTTTTT
TRBJ2-5,-,many,TRBV29-1,CSVDRTQYQETQYF,TGCAGCGTTGACCGGACACAGTACCAAGAGACCCAGTACTTC
TRBJ2-3,TRBD2,many,TRBV5-4,CASSFPSGRALSADTQYF,TGTGCCAGCAGCTTCCCTAGCGGGAGGGCCCTCAGCGCAGATACGCAGTATTTT
TRBJ2-1,-,many,TRBV12-3/TRBV12-4,CASSLDPSSNEQFF,TGTGCCAGCAGTTTAGATCCCAGCTCCAATGAGCAGTTCTTC
TRBJ2-3,TRBD2,many,TRBV20-1,CSEGLATDTQYF,TGCAGTGAGGGACTAGCTACAGATACGCAGTATTTT
TRBJ2-7,-,-,TRBV7-2,CASSLVGRMVGYEQYF,TGTGCCAGCAGCTTAGTCGGACGCATGGTCGGTTACGAGCAGTACTTC
TRBJ1-5,-,-,TRBV20-1,CSASGGQPQHF,TGCAGTGCTAGTGGAGGTCAGCCCCAGCATTTT
TRBJ2-5,TRBD2,few,TRBV29-1,CSAARAGVEETQYF,TGCAGCGCCGCTCGAGCGGGAGTTGAAGAGACCCAGTACTTC
TRBJ1-5,-,few,TRBV29-1,CSVEEGGTNQPQHF,TGCAGCGTTGAAGAAGGGGGAACTAATCAGCCCCAGCATTTT
TRBJ2-7,TRBD1,many,TRBV24-1,CATSARGQGRGYEQYF,TGTGCCACCAGTGCCCGGGGACAGGGGAGAGGCTACGAGCAGTACTTC
TRBJ2-1,-,-,TRBV28,CASSPMETGENEQFF,TGTGCCAGCAGCCCCATGGAAACGGGCGAGAATGAGCAGTTCTTC
TRBJ2-2,-,few,TRBV20-1,CSARGANANTGELFF,TGCAGTGCTAGAGGGGCTAACGCGAACACCGGGGAGCTGTTTTTT
TRBJ2-5,TRBD2,-,TRBV24-1,CATSERAGGKTQYF,TGTGCCACCAGTGAGCGAGCGGGAGGAAAGACCCAGTACTTC
TRBJ2-7,TRBD2,-,TRBV10-3,CAISEPAGVHEQYF,TGTGCCATCAGTGAGCCAGCGGGAGTCCACGAGCAGTACTTC
TRBJ2-1,-,many,TRBV29-1,CSVDVGGSYNEQFF,TGCAGCGTTGATGTGGGTGGGTCCTACAATGAGCAGTTCTTC
TRBJ1-1,-,-,TRBV25-1,CASSAPYPEGRMNTEAFF,TGTGCCAGCAGTGCCCCCTACCCGGAGGGTAGAATGAACACTGAAGCTTTCTTT
TRBJ2-7,-,few,TRBV7-2,CASSLGSAGTYEQYF,TGTGCCAGCAGCTTAGGATCGGCGGGGACCTACGAGCAGTACTTC